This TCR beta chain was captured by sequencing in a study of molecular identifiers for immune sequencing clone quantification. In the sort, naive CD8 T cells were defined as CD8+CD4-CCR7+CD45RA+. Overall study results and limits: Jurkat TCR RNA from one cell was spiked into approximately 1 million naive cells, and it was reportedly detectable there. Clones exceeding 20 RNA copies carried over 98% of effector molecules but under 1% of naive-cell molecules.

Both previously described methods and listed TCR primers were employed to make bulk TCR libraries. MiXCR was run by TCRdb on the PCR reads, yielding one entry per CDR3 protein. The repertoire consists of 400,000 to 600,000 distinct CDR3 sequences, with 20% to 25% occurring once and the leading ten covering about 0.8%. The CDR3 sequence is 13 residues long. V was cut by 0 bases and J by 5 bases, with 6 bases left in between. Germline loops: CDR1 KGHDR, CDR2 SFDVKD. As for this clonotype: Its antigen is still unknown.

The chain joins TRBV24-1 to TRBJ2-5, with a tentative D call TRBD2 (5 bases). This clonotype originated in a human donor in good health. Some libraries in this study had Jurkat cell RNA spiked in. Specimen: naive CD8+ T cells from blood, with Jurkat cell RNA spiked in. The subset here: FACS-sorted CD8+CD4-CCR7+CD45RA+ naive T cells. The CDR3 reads CATSDLSGETQYF. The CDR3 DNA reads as TGTGCCACCAGTGATTTGTCGGGGGAGACCCAGTACTTC.